A selection of T cell receptor beta chains follows, all from one sample in a study of cytomegalovirus exposure and HLA in healthy donors. Profiled with immunoSEQ multiplex PCR; TCRdb holds only in-frame clones, not every one. The sample lists 250,000 to 350,000 clones; around 90% were seen once. The sample taken for sequencing was PBMCs. The receptors were gathered from a man aged 25 to 40 in good health and CMV-seronegative. Both conserved end residues are part of each CDR3. The D gene is left open where the match is weak. The size of a clone is reported for some rows only, either as once, few or many, or as a class for expanded clones.

TRBJ1-2 NA few TRBV25-1 TGTGCCAGCAGTGAATATCTTGGCTACACCTTC CASSEYLGYTF
TRBJ1-3 NA NA TRBV6-6 TGTGCCAGCAGTTCCAAGACTTCTGGAAACACCATATATTTT CASSSKTSGNTIYF
TRBJ1-4 TRBD1 NA TRBV9 TGTGCCAGCAGCCCGGGACAGCCGACTGAAAAACTGTTTTTT CASSPGQPTEKLFF
TRBJ1-5 NA once TRBV7-2 TGTGCCAGCAGCTTAGTTTCGACGGGGAATCAGCCCCAGCATTTT CASSLVSTGNQPQHF
TRBJ1-3 NA once TRBV9 TGTGCCAGCAGCGTTAGTGACACCTCCCTCTCTGGAAACACCATATATTTT CASSVSDTSLSGNTIYF
TRBJ2-1 NA NA TRBV6-5 TGTGCCAGCACCAAAGACAGCCACAATGAGCAGTTCTTC CASTKDSHNEQFF
TRBJ1-1 NA NA TRBV7-8 TGTGCCAGCAGCATCGGGGGGAACACTGAAGCTTTCTTT CASSIGGNTEAFF
TRBJ2-2 TRBD1 NA TRBV11-2 TGTGCCAGCAGCTTAGGGGACAGATTCAACACCTGGACCGGGGAGCTGTTTTTT CASSLGDRFNTWTGELFF
TRBJ2-3 NA NA TRBV12-5 TGTGCTAGTGGTTTGCTACCGGGACTTACAGATACGCAGTATTTT CASGLLPGLTDTQYF
TRBJ2-7 NA NA TRBV4-1 TGCGCCAGCAGCCAAGCCGGGGGAAACGAGCAGTACTTC CASSQAGGNEQYF
TRBJ2-1 TRBD2 NA TRBV5-1 TGCGCCAGCAGCTGGGAGGGAGTTTACGCCTACAATGAGCAGTTCTTC CASSWEGVYAYNEQFF
TRBJ1-5 NA NA TRBV14 TGTGCCAGCAGCCGTAACAGGGATCAGCCCCAGCATTTT CASSRNRDQPQHF